These T cell receptor beta chains were read from a single sample in a study of blood T cells in healthy people across ages. TCRdb re-called the 5' RACE reads with MiXCR, one entry per CDR3 protein. This sample has over a million distinct CDR3 sequences, with approximately 26% found just once. These data also featured in a second study, about T cells of mothers and their children.

The sample comprised blood. Every receptor here comes from a girl aged 2-10 years in good health. The CDR3 runs from the conserved cysteine through the conserved F or W. A D gene is named only where the DNA matches it firmly. Some rows mark clone size as missing; the rest say once, few, many or name a class of expanded clone.

clone_size,d_call,j_call,v_call,cdr3_aa,cdr3_nt
.,TRBD1,TRBJ2-5,TRBV11-2,CASSWDRVMETQYF,TGTGCCAGCAGCTGGGACAGGGTCATGGAGACCCAGTACTTC
.,.,TRBJ2-5,TRBV12-3/TRBV12-4,CASSFVQGGETQYF,TGTGCCAGCAGTTTTGTCCAGGGTGGGGAGACCCAGTACTTC
.,.,TRBJ2-5,TRBV3-1,CASSQEGAGRAGETQYF,TGTGCCAGCAGCCAAGAGGGGGCAGGGAGGGCCGGAGAGACCCAGTACTTC
.,.,TRBJ2-7,TRBV2,CASSLQNYYEQYF,TGTGCCAGCAGTCTACAGAACTATTACGAGCAGTACTTC
.,TRBD2,TRBJ2-4,TRBV27,CASKWGGSKNIQYF,TGTGCCAGCAAGTGGGGGGGAAGCAAAAACATTCAGTACTTC
.,.,TRBJ2-5,TRBV11-3,CASSQLTPQAETQYF,TGTGCCAGCAGCCAACTAACCCCGCAAGCTGAGACCCAGTACTTC
.,TRBD1,TRBJ2-7,TRBV11-3,CASSSPPGQGPYEQYF,TGTGCCAGCAGCTCTCCCCCGGGACAGGGTCCCTACGAGCAGTACTTC
.,TRBD2,TRBJ2-5,TRBV14,CASSQGSGTSRLYPYF,TGTGCCAGCAGCCAAGGAAGCGGGACTAGTCGTCTCTATCCGTACTTC
.,.,TRBJ2-5,TRBV4-2,CASSQGTEVRAREETQYF,TGTGCCAGCAGCCAAGGAACGGAGGTTAGGGCGAGAGAGGAGACCCAGTACTTC
few,.,TRBJ1-4,TRBV4-1,CASSQGVYPSGEKLFF,TGCGCCAGCAGCCAAGGGGTTTATCCTTCTGGTGAAAAACTGTTTTTT
.,.,TRBJ2-3,TRBV4-3,CASSQDWGGRADTQYF,TGCGCCAGCAGCCAAGATTGGGGGGGCCGCGCAGATACGCAGTATTTT
few,TRBD2,TRBJ2-5,TRBV13,CASSLLSPGLAGGEETQYF,TGTGCCAGCAGCTTATTATCGCCAGGACTAGCGGGAGGGGAAGAGACCCAGTACTTC
few,.,TRBJ2-7,TRBV4-2,CASRQGRGLEYEQYF,TGTGCCAGCAGACAGGGACGGGGGCTAGAGTACGAGCAGTACTTC
.,.,TRBJ1-5,TRBV19,CASRGGFSNQPQHF,TGTGCCAGTCGGGGGGGCTTTAGCAATCAGCCCCAGCATTTT
.,TRBD2,TRBJ2-4,TRBV6-1,CASSEQGLAEPESIQYF,TGTGCCAGCAGTGAGCAAGGGCTAGCGGAACCGGAAAGCATTCAGTACTTC
few,.,TRBJ2-5,TRBV27,CASSLTHGGETQYF,TGTGCCAGCAGTTTAACCCACGGGGGAGAGACCCAGTACTTC
many,.,TRBJ2-1,TRBV7-6,CASSLSGINEQFF,TGTGCCAGCAGCTTGTCGGGGATCAATGAGCAGTTCTTC
.,TRBD2,TRBJ2-3,TRBV29-1,CSVEAGLAGVYDTQYF,TGCAGCGTTGAAGCGGGACTAGCGGGAGTCTATGATACGCAGTATTTT
.,TRBD2,TRBJ2-5,TRBV7-3,CASSSLAGGVETLYF,TGTGCCAGCAGCTCCCTAGCGGGGGGAGTAGAGACCCTGTACTTC
few,.,TRBJ2-6,TRBV7-6,CASSLHWASGANVLTF,TGTGCCAGCAGCCTCCATTGGGCCTCTGGGGCCAACGTCCTGACTTTC
.,.,TRBJ2-4,TRBV11-2,CASSNFDRNIQYF,TGTGCCAGCAGCAATTTCGACAGAAACATTCAGTACTTC
.,.,TRBJ2-5,TRBV9,CASSVNPGEETQYF,TGTGCCAGCAGCGTAAATCCGGGAGAGGAGACCCAGTACTTC
few,TRBD1,TRBJ1-2,TRBV6-2/TRBV6-3,CASRKAGTANYGYTF,TGTGCCAGCAGAAAAGCCGGGACAGCTAACTATGGCTACACCTTC
.,.,TRBJ2-5,TRBV5-1,CASSLFAGAYQETQYF,TGCGCCAGCAGCTTGTTCGCGGGGGCGTACCAAGAGACCCAGTACTTC
.,TRBD1,TRBJ2-1,TRBV28,CASRYRGTGGFLVQFF,TGTGCCAGCAGGTACCGCGGGACAGGGGGGTTTTTGGTGCAGTTCTTC
.,.,TRBJ2-7,TRBV7-2,CASSSSRRERLSSYEQYF,TGTGCCAGCAGCTCATCTCGTCGGGAGCGGTTGAGCTCCTACGAGCAGTACTTC
few,.,TRBJ1-4,TRBV7-9,CASSFRGDEKLFF,TGTGCCAGCAGTTTCCGGGGAGACGAAAAACTGTTTTTT
.,TRBD1,TRBJ2-7,TRBV7-9,CASSLSGGDEQYF,TGTGCCAGCAGCCTTTCAGGGGGCGACGAGCAGTACTTC
.,.,TRBJ1-5,TRBV7-6,CASSLAGGQFSNQPQHF,TGTGCCAGCAGCTTAGCTGGCGGACAGTTTAGCAATCAGCCCCAGCATTTT
many,.,TRBJ1-1,TRBV5-1,CASSLGQGRTEAFF,TGTGCCAGCAGTTTAGGGCAGGGGAGGACTGAAGCTTTCTTT
few,.,TRBJ2-7,TRBV5-4,CASRTGTAYEQYF,TGTGCCAGCAGAACCGGGACTGCCTACGAGCAGTACTTC
few,TRBD1,TRBJ1-2,TRBV28,CASSGDRDWDGYTF,TGTGCCAGCAGTGGGGACAGGGATTGGGATGGCTACACCTTC
.,.,TRBJ2-4,TRBV29-1,CSVGQPNIQYF,TGCAGCGTTGGACAGCCAAACATTCAGTACTTC
.,.,TRBJ2-5,TRBV10-2,CAILGQGQETQYF,TGCGCCATCTTGGGGCAGGGACAAGAGACCCAGTACTTC
few,.,TRBJ2-7,TRBV15,CATSTRRSHEQYF,TGTGCCACCAGCACCCGCAGAAGTCACGAGCAGTACTTC
.,.,TRBJ2-7,TRBV29-1,CSVGWRYEQYF,TGCAGCGTGGGGTGGAGATACGAGCAGTACTTC
.,TRBD1,TRBJ1-2,TRBV7-2,CASSLQGGWDYGYTF,TGTGCCAGCAGCTTGCAAGGGGGCTGGGACTATGGCTACACCTTC
few,TRBD1,TRBJ1-6,TRBV7-2,CASSLGDRGINSPLHF,TGTGCCAGCAGCTTAGGGGACAGGGGGATTAATTCACCCCTCCACTTT
.,.,TRBJ2-5,TRBV20-1,CSARGEKQETQYF,TGCAGTGCTAGGGGGGAGAAACAAGAGACCCAGTACTTC
once,TRBD2,TRBJ2-7,TRBV7-2,CASSSSGSSREQYF,TGTGCCAGCAGCTCCAGCGGGAGTTCGCGCGAGCAGTACTTC
.,.,TRBJ2-3,TRBV6-6,CASSYPSGTDTQYF,TGTGCCAGCAGTTACCCTAGCGGCACAGATACGCAGTATTTT
.,.,TRBJ2-1,TRBV7-3,CASSFPSGAGADEQFF,TGTGCCAGCAGCTTTCCAAGCGGAGCAGGGGCGGATGAGCAGTTCTTC
few,.,TRBJ2-5,TRBV12-3/TRBV12-4,CASSTPLLAFGSTQYF,TGTGCCAGCAGTACACCCCTACTAGCTTTCGGCTCGACCCAGTACTTC
few,TRBD1,TRBJ2-1,TRBV4-1,CASSQGGQGGREQFF,TGCGCCAGCAGCCAAGGAGGACAGGGAGGAAGAGAGCAGTTCTTC
.,.,TRBJ2-1,TRBV29-1,CSVSGATYNEQFF,TGCAGCGTTTCAGGGGCGACTTACAATGAGCAGTTCTTC
.,.,TRBJ2-5,TRBV20-1,CSARDLSFQWGETQYF,TGCAGTGCTAGAGATCTGAGTTTCCAGTGGGGAGAGACCCAGTACTTC
.,.,TRBJ2-1,TRBV10-3,CAIRDETRLDNEQFF,TGTGCCATCAGGGACGAGACTAGATTGGACAATGAGCAGTTCTTC
.,.,TRBJ2-7,TRBV15,CATSRYDSWGNYEQYF,TGTGCCACCAGCAGATACGATTCGTGGGGGAACTACGAGCAGTACTTC
.,.,TRBJ1-2,TRBV29-1,CSVVFSFGYTF,TGCAGCGTTGTCTTCTCCTTTGGCTACACCTTC
few,.,TRBJ2-1,TRBV9,CASSPRASLDEQFF,TGTGCCAGCAGCCCACGCGCTTCCCTGGATGAGCAGTTCTTC
.,TRBD2,TRBJ2-1,TRBV6-6,CASSYSPSGDNEQFF,TGTGCCAGCAGTTACTCTCCTAGCGGGGACAATGAGCAGTTCTTC
.,.,TRBJ2-2,TRBV7-9,CASSLVWVVVPRPTGELFF,TGTGCCAGCAGCTTGGTGTGGGTCGTTGTACCCCGGCCCACCGGGGAGCTGTTTTTT
.,.,TRBJ2-5,TRBV4-1,CASSQDSQAPETQYF,TGCGCCAGCAGCCAAGATAGTCAGGCCCCAGAGACCCAGTACTTC
.,TRBD2,TRBJ2-3,TRBV5-1,CASSFPGLGGLSGDTQYF,TGCGCCAGCAGCTTCCCGGGACTAGGAGGATTGAGTGGAGATACGCAGTATTTT